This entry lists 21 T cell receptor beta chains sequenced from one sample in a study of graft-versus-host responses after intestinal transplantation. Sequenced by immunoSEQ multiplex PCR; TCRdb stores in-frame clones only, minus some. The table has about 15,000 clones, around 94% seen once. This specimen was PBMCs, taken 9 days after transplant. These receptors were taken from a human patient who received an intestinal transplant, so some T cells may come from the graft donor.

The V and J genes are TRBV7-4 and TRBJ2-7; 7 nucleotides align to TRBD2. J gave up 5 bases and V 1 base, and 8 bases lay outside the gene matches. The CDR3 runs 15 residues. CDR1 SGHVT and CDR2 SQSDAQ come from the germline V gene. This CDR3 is CASSLGCGRRDEQYF. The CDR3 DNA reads TGTGCCAGCAGCTTAGGGTGCGGGAGAAGAGACGAGCAGTACTTC.

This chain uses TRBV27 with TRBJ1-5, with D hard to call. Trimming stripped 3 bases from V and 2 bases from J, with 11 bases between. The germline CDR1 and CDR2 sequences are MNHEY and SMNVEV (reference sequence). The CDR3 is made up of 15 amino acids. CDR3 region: CASSFGRTGNQPQHF. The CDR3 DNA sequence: TGTGCCAGCAGTTTTGGGCGAACGGGCAATCAGCCCCAGCATTTT.

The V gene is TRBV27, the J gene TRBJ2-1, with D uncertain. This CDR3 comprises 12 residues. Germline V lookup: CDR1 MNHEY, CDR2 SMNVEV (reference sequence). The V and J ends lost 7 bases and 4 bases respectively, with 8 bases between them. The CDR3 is CASTLRYNEQFF. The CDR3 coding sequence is TGTGCCAGCACCTTAAGGTACAATGAGCAGTTCTTC.

In nucleotides, the CDR3 is TGTGCCAGCAGCCAGGAGCTGGGGCCCCATCAGCCCCAGCATTTT. It is translated as CASSQELGPHQPQHF. The J gene is TRBJ1-5, the V gene TRBV7-6, with D maybe TRBD1 (5 bases). The V end was cut by 5 bases, the J end by 5 bases, with 16 bases between. Germline assignment: CDR1 SGHVS and CDR2 FNYEAQ. CDR3 length: 15 amino acids.

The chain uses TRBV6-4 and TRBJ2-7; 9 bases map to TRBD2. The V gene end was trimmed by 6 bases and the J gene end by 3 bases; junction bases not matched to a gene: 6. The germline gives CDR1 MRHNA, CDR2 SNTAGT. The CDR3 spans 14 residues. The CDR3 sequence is CASSARLADYEQYF. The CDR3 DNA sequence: TGTGCCAGCAGCGCTAGACTAGCGGACTACGAGCAGTACTTC.

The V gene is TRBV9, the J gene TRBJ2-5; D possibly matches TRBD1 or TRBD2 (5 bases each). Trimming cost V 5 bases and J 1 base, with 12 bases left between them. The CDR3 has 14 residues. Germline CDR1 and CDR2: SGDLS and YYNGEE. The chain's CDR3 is CASSRSGTQETQYF. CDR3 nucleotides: TGTGCCAGCAGTCGATCAGGGACCCAAGAGACCCAGTACTTC.

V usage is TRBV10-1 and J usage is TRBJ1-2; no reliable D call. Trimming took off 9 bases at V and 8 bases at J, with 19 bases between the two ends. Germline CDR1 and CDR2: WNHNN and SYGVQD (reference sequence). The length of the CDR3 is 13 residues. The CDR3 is CASTFPEGLGYTF. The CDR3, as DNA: TGCGCCAGTACGTTCCCAGAGGGTCTCGGCTACACCTTC.

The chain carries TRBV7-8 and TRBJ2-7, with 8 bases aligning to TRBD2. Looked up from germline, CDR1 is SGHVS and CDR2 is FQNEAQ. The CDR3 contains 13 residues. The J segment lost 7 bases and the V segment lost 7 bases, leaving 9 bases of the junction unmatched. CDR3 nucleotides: TGTGCCAGCAATCCAGGGCGGGGGGCGGAGCAGTACTTC. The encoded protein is CASNPGRGAEQYF.

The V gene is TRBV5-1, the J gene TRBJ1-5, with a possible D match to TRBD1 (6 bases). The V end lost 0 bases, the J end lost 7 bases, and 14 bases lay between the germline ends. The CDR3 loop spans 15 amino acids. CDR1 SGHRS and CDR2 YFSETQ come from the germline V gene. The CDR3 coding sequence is TGCGCCAGCAGCTTGGTAGCAGGGGCTGGACAGCCCCAGCATTTT. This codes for CASSLVAGAGQPQHF.

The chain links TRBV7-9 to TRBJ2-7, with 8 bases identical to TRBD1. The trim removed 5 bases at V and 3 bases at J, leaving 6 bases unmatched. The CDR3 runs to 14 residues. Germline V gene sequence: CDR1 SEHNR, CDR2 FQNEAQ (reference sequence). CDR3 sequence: CASSRRGQDYEQYF. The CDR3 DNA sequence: TGTGCCAGCAGCCGTCGGGGACAGGACTACGAGCAGTACTTC.

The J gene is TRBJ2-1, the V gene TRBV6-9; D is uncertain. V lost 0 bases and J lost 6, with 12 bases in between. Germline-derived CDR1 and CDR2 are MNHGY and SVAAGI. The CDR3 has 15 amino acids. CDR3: CASSYSKGLGNEQFF. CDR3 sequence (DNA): TGTGCCAGCAGTTATTCGAAAGGGTTGGGCAATGAGCAGTTCTTC.

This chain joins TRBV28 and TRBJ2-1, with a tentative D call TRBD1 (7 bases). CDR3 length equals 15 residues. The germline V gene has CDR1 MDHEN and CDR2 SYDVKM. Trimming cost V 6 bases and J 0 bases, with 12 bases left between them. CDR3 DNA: TGTGCCAGCAGCCGCGGGACAGACTCCTACAATGAGCAGTTCTTC. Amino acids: CASSRGTDSYNEQFF.

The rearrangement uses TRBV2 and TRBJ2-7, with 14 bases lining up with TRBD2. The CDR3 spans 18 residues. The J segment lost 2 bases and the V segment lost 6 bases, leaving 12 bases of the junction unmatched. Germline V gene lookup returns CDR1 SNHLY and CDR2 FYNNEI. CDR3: CASSGLAGGPTRAYEQYF. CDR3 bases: TGTGCCAGCAGCGGACTAGCGGGAGGCCCAACTCGTGCCTACGAGCAGTACTTC.

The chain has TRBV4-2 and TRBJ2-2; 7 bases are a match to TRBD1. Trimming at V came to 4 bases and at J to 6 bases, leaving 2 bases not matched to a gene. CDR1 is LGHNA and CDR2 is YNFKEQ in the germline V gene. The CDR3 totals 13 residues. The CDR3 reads CASSRDSPGELFF. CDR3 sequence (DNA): TGTGCCAGCAGCCGGGACAGTCCCGGGGAGCTGTTTTTT.

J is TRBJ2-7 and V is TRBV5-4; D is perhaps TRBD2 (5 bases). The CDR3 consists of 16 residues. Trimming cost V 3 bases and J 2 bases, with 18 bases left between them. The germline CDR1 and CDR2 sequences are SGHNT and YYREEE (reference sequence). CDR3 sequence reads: CASSSALSGFTYEQYF. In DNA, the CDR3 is TGTGCCAGCAGCTCGGCATTATCGGGGTTTACCTACGAGCAGTACTTC.

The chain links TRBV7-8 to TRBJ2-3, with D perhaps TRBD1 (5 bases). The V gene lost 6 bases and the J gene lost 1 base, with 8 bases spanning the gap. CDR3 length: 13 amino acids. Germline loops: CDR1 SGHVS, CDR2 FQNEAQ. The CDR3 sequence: CASRQGGTDTQYF. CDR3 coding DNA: TGTGCCAGCAGGCAGGGTGGCACAGATACGCAGTATTTT.

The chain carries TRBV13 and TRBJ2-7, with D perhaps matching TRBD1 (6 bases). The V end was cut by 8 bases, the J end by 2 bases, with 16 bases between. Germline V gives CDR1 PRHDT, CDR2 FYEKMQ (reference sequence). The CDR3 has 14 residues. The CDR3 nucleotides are TGTGCCAGCGCCCCCACGGACAGTCCCTACGAGCAGTACTTC. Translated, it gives CASAPTDSPYEQYF. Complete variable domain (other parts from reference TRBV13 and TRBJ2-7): AAGVIQSPRHLIKEKRETATLKCYPIPRHDTVYWYQQGPGQDPQFLISFYEKMQSDKGSIPDRFSAQQFSDYHSELNMSSLELGDSALYFCASAPTDSPYEQYFGPGTRLTVT.

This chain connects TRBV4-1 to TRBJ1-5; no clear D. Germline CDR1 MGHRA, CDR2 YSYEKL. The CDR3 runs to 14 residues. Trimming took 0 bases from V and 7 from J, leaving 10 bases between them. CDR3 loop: CASSQDPYGQPQHF. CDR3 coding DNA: TGCGCCAGCAGCCAAGACCCCTATGGGCAGCCCCAGCATTTT.

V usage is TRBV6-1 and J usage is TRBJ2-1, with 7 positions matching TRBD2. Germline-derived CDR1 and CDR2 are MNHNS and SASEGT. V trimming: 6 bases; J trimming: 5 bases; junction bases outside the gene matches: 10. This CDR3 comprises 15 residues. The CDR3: CASSPVAGIDNEQFF. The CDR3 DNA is TGTGCCAGCAGCCCCGTAGCGGGCATTGACAATGAGCAGTTCTTC.

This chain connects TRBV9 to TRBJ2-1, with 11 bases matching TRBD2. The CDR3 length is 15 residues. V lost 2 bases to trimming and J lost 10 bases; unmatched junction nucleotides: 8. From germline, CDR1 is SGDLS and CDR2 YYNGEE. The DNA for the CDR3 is TGTGCCAGCAGCGTGGTAGCGGGAGGGCCCGCCGAGCAGTTCTTC. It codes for CASSVVAGGPAEQFF.

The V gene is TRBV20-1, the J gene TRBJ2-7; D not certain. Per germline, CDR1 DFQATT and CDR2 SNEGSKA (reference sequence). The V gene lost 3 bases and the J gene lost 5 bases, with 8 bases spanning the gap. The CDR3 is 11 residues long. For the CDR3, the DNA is TGCAGTGCTAGTCCAGATAACGAGCAGTACTTC. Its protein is CSASPDNEQYF.